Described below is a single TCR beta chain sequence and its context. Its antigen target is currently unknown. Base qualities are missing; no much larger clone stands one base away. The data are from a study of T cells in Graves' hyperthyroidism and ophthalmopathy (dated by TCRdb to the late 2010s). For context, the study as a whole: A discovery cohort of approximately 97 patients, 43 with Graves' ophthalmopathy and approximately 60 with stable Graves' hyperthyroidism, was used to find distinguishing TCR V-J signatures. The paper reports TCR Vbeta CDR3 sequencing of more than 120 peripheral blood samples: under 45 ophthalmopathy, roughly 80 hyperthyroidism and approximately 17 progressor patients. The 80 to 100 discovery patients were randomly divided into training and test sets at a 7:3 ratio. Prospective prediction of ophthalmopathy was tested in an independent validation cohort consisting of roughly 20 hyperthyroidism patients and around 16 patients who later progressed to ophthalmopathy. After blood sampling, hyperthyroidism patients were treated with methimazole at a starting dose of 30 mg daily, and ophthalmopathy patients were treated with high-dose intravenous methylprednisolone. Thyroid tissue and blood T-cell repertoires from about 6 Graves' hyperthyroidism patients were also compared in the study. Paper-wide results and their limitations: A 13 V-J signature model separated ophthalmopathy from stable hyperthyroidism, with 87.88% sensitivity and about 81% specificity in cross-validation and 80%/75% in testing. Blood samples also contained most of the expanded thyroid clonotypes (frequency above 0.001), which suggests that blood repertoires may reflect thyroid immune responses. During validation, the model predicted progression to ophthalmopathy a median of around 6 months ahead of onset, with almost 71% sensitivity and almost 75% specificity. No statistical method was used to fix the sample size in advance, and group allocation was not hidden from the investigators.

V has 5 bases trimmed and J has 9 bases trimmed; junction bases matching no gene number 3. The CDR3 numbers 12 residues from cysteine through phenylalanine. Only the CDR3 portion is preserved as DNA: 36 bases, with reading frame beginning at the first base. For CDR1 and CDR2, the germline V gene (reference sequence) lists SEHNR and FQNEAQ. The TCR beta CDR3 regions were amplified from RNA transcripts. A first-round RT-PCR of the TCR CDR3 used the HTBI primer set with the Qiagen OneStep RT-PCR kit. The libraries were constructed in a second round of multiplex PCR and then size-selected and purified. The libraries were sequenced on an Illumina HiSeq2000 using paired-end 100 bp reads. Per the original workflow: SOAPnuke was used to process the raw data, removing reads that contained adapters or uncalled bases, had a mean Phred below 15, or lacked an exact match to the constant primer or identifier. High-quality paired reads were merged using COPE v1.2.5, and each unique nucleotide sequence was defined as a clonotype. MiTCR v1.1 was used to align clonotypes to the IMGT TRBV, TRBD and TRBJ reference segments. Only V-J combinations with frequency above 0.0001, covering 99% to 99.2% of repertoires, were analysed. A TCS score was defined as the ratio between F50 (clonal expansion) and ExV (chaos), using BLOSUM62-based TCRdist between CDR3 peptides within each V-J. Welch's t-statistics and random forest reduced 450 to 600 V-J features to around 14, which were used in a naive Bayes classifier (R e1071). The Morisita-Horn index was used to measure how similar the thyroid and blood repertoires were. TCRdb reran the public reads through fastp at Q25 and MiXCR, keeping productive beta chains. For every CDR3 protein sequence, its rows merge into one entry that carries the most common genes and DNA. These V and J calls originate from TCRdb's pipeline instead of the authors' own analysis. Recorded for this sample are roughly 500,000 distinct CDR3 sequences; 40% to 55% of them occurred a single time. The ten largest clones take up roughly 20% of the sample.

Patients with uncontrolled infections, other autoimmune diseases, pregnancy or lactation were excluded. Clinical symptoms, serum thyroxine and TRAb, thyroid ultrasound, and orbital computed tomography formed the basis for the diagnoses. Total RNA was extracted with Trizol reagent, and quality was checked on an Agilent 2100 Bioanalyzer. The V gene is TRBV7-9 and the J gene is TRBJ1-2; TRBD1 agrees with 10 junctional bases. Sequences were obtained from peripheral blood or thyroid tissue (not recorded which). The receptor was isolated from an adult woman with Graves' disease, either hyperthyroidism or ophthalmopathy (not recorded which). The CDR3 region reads CASSRQGASYTF. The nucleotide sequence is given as TGTGCCAGCAGCCGACAGGGGGCCAGCTACACCTTC.